This record concerns one TCR beta chain sequence. The V end lost 7 bases, the J end lost 5 bases, and 20 bases lay between the germline ends. The CDR3 loop spans 15 amino acids. Germline V gene data show CDR1 as LNHDA and CDR2 as SQIVND (reference sequence). These data come from a study of blood T cell repertoires in COVID-19. Study in general: Sites across the United States, Italy and Spain contributed samples from acute and convalescent COVID-19. T cells, B-cell-depleted T cells, or PBMCs supplied cDNA or gDNA.

Authors' data handling: Reference gene primers were amplified, and this amplification served to estimate nucleated cell counts. Assay used: immunoSEQ multiplex PCR; TCRdb lists only in-frame clones, some missing. For V, J and clone size, that table is used; D and trimming come from the DNA. The sample yields about 230,000 clones, 75% to 90% seen once. The sequencing input was peripheral blood. The clonotype comes from a man aged 35 to 55 with acute or convalescent COVID-19. V is TRBV19 and J is TRBJ1-2; the D gene is possibly TRBD1 (6 bases). DNA of the CDR3: TGTGCCAGTACCGTTGAAGCAGGGGACATTTATGGCTACACCTTC. The encoded protein is CASTVEAGDIYGYTF.